This is a list of T cell receptor beta chains from one sample in a study of neoadjuvant anti-PD-1 for oral cavity cancer. Assay: immunoSEQ multiplex PCR; the TCRdb copy retains only in-frame clones and omits some. The table lists around 12,000 clones, more than 60% of them singletons. Sequencing was performed on PBMCs, taken before nivolumab (anti-PD-1) treatment. The source of these receptors is a person aged 35 to 85 with oral cavity squamous cell carcinoma. Both conserved end residues are part of each CDR3.

TRBJ2-7	TRBV21-1	CAGDGTEVVPYEQYF
TRBJ1-5	TRBV6-1	CASSGTWDQPQHF
TRBJ1-1	TRBV6-1	CASIGATVNTEAFF
TRBJ2-7	TRBV9	CASSPGTSGTYEQYF
TRBJ1-1	TRBV11-2	CASSLDSAGLGAFF
TRBJ1-3	TRBV4-2	CASSRTVSGNTIYF
TRBJ2-1	TRBV7-2	CASSSPGIEQFF
TRBJ1-6	TRBV27	CASSPTGFKAYNSPLHF
TRBJ1-2	TRBV9	CASSVGSGNYGYTF
TRBJ1-6	TRBV9	CASSRLGSYNSPLHF
TRBJ1-5	TRBV5-5	CASSLETGQPQHF
TRBJ2-1	TRBV30	CAFKLNNEQFF
TRBJ2-2	TRBV5-1	CASSLVQGARQTGELFF
TRBJ2-1	TRBV5-1	CASSTRTGNSYNEQFF
TRBJ2-7	TRBV4-2	CASSQSSGVAYEQYF
TRBJ1-4	TRBV5-5	CASTPSRGLFF
TRBJ1-6	TRBV5-6	CASSFVSAGGNNSPLHF
TRBJ1-2	TRBV5-6	CASSPRRDRSYTF
TRBJ2-1	TRBV27	CASSPQALRENEQFF
TRBJ1-6	TRBV11-2	CASSSPASSPLHF
TRBJ2-1	TRBV19	CASSIGQGQQFF
TRBJ2-5	TRBV6-6	CASGEETQYF
TRBJ1-1	TRBV6-4	CASSDLSTNTEAFF
TRBJ2-7	TRBV10-1	CASSDPGKPSYEQYF
TRBJ1-5	TRBV6-6	CASSYSKAQPQHF
TRBJ1-1	TRBV2	CASSEAGNTEAFF
TRBJ2-6	TRBV28	CASRIGGEGANVLTF
TRBJ2-2	TRBV6-5	CASSWGDANTGELFF
TRBJ1-1	TRBV7-9	CASSASGTGGKTEAFF
TRBJ2-2	TRBV6-6	CASRDRGPGELFF
TRBJ2-1	TRBV29-1	CSVVVLADNEQFF
TRBJ2-6	TRBV7-4	CASSMLSSQSRANVLTF
TRBJ2-2	TRBV7-2	CASSLTVSGLKNTGELFF
TRBJ1-2	TRBV5-6	CASSIPRTGNGYTF
TRBJ1-4	TRBV5-1	CASSPTGGNEKLFF